This TCR beta chain was recovered during a study of cytomegalovirus exposure and HLA in healthy donors. Profiled with immunoSEQ multiplex PCR; TCRdb holds only in-frame clones, not every one. The table records over 100,000 clones, roughly 89% of them present only once. CDR3 size: 15 residues. V shed 3 bases, J shed 5 bases, and the junction held 6 bases outside the gene matches. Germline-derived CDR1 and CDR2 are LNHDA and SQIVND (reference sequence). The rearrangement links TRBV19 to TRBJ2-5, with 10 bases identical to TRBD1. This TCR derives from a young woman in good health and CMV-seronegative. The sample comprised PBMCs. CDR3 loop: CASSMDRGETETQYF. CDR3 nucleotides: TGTGCCAGTAGTATGGACAGGGGGGAGACTGAGACCCAGTACTTC.